The entry that follows covers one TCR beta chain sequence. The CDR3 sequence is 17 residues long. Trimming took 1 base from V and 5 from J; bases not matched to a gene: 10. Germline loops: CDR1 PRHDT, CDR2 FYEKMQ (reference sequence). Profiling relied on immunoSEQ multiplex PCR, and the TCRdb table lists in-frame clones only, not all of them. The table shows more than 150,000 clones, with roughly nine tenths occurring only once. These data originate in a study of T cell responses to AZD1222 COVID-19 vaccine. The sample consisted of peripheral blood, taken 28 days after the second AZD1222 dose. The chain uses TRBV13 and TRBJ2-3; TRBD2 matches at 9 bases. The TCR originated in an adult who received the AZD1222 COVID-19 vaccine. CDR3 nucleotides: TGTGCCAGCAGCTTAGCCACCGGGACTAGCATGAGAGATACGCAGTATTTT. Its translation: CASSLATGTSMRDTQYF.